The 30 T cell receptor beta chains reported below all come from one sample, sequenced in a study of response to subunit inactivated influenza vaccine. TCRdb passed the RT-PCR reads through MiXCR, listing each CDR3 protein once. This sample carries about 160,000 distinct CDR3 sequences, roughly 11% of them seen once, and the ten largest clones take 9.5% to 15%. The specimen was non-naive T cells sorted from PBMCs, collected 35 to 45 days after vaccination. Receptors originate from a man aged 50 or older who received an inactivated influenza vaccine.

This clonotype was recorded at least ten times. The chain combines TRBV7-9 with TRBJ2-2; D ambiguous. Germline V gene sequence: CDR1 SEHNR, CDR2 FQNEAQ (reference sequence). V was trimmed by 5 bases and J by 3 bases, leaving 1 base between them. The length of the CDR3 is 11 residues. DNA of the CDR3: TGTGCCAGCAGCCACACCGGGGAGCTGTTTTTT. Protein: CASSHTGELFF.

The CDR3 region is CASSPRDIYNEQFF. As DNA, the CDR3 is TGTGCCAGCAGCCCCCGGGACATTTACAATGAGCAGTTCTTC. This chain links TRBV3-1 with TRBJ2-1; D perhaps matches TRBD1 (6 bases). The CDR3 totals 14 residues. The V gene lost 4 bases and the J gene lost 4 bases, with 11 bases spanning the gap. Germline lookup yields CDR1 LGHDT and CDR2 YNNKEL (reference sequence).

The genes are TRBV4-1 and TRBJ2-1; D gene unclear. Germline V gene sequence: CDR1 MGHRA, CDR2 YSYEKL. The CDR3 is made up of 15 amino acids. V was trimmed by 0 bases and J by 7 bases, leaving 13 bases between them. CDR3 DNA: TGCGCCAGCAGCCAAGACCCTAATCCTGGTAATGAGCAGTTCTTC. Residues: CASSQDPNPGNEQFF.

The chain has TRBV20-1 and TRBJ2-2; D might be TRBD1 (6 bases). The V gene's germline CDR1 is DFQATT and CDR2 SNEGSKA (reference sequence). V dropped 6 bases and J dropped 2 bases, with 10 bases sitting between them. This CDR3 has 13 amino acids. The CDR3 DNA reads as TGCAGTGCCATGACAGGAAACACCGGGGAGCTGTTTTTT. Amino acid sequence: CSAMTGNTGELFF.

The CDR3 DNA follows: TGCAGTGCCGAGGATGAAAAACTGTTTTTT. It codes for CSAEDEKLFF. The rearrangement links TRBV20-1 to TRBJ1-4, with unresolved D. This CDR3 is built from 10 residues. Germline V gene data show CDR1 as DFQATT and CDR2 as SNEGSKA (reference sequence). V shed 6 bases and J shed 6 bases, with 5 bases lying between them.

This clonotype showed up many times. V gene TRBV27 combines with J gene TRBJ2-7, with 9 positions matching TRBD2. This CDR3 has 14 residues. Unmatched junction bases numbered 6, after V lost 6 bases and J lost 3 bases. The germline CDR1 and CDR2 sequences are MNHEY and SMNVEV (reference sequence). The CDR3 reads CASSSTSGRYEQYF. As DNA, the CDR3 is TGTGCCAGCAGCTCGACTAGCGGCCGCTACGAGCAGTACTTC.

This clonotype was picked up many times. CDR3 sequence: CASSWTGADTQYF. CDR3 DNA sequence: TGTGCCAGCAGTTGGACAGGGGCAGATACGCAGTATTTT. This rearrangement joins TRBV6-5 to TRBJ2-3; 9 nucleotides align to TRBD1. Germline assignment: CDR1 MNHEY and CDR2 SVGAGI. The V segment lost 4 bases and the J segment 4 bases; nucleotides outside the gene matches: 0. This CDR3 has 13 residues.

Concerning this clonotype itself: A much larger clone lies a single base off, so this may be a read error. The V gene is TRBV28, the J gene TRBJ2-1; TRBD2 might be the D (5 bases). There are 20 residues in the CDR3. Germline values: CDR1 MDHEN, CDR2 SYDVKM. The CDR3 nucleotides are TGTGCCAGCAGTTTCCCGCTTCCGCGGGCTAGCTCCCTCTCCTACAATGGGCAGTTCTTC. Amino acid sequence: CASSFPLPRASSLSYNGQFF.

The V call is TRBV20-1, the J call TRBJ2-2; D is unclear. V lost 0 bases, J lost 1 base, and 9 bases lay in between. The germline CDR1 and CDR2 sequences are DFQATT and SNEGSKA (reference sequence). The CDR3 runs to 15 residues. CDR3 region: CSARDSQRNTGELFF. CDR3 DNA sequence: TGCAGTGCTAGAGATTCCCAGCGGAACACCGGGGAGCTGTTTTTT.

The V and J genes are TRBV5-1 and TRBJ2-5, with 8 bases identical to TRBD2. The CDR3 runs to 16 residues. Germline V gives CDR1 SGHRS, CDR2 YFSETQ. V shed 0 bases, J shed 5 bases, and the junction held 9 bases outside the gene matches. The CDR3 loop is CASSLAPGGGAETQYF. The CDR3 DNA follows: TGCGCCAGCAGCTTGGCCCCGGGGGGGGGCGCGGAGACCCAGTACTTC.

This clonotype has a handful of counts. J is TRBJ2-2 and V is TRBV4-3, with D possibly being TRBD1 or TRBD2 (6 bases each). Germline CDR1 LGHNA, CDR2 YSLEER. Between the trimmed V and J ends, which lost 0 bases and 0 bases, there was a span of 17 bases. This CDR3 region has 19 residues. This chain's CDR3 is CASSQDKGDWTTNTGELFF. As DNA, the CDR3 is TGCGCCAGCAGCCAAGATAAGGGGGACTGGACTACGAACACCGGGGAGCTGTTTTTT.

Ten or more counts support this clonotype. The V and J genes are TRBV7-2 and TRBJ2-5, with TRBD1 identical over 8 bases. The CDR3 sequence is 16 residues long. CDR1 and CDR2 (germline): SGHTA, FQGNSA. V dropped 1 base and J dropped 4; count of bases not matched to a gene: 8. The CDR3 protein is CASSLVPGGFGETQYF. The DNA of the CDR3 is TGTGCCAGCAGCTTAGTTCCAGGGGGCTTTGGAGAGACCCAGTACTTC.

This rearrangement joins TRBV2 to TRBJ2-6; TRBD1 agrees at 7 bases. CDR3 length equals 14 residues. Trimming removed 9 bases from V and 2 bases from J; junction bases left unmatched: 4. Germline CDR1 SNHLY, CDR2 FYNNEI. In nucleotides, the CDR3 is TGTGCCAGTGACAGGGCCCCTGGGGCCAACGTCCTGACTTTC. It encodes CASDRAPGANVLTF.

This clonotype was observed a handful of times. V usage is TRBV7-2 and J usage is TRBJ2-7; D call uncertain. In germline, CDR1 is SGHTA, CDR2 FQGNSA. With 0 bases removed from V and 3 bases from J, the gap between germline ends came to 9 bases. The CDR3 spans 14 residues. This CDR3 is CASSLAGADYEQYF. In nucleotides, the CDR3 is TGTGCCAGCAGCTTAGCAGGAGCTGACTACGAGCAGTACTTC. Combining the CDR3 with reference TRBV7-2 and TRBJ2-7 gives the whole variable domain GAGVSQSPSNKVTEKGKDVELRCDPISGHTALYWYRQSLGQGLEFLIYFQGNSAPDKSGLPSDRFSAERTGGSVSTLTIQRTQQEDSAVYLCASSLAGADYEQYFGPGTRLTVT.

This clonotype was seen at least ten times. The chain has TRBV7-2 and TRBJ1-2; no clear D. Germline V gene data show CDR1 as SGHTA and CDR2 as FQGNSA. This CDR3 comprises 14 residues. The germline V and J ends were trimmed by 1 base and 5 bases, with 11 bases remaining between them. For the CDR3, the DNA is TGTGCCAGCAGCTTAGTGGCGGACCCATATGGCTACACCTTC. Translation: CASSLVADPYGYTF.

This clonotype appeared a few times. CDR3: CASSLEPYAGGGYTF. In DNA form, the CDR3 reads TGTGCCAGCAGCTTAGAACCCTACGCGGGTGGTGGCTACACCTTC. The chain has TRBV7-9 and TRBJ1-2; unclear D gene. The germline V gene encodes CDR1 SEHNR and CDR2 FQNEAQ (reference sequence). V lost 1 base and J 7 bases, leaving 16 bases between the germline ends. The CDR3 extends over 15 amino acids.

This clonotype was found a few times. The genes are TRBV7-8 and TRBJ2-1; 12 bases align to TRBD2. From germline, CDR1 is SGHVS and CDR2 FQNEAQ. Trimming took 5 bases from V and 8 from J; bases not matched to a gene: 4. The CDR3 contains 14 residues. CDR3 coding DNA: TGTGCCAGCAGCATCCTAGCGGGGGGGCATGAGCAGTTCTTC. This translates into CASSILAGGHEQFF.

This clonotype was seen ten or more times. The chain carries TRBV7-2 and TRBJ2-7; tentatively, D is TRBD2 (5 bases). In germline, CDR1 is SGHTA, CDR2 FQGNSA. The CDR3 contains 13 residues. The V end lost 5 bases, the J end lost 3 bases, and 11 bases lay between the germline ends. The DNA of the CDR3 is TGTGCCAGCAGCCGTCGGGAAGACTACGAGCAGTACTTC. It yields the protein CASSRREDYEQYF.

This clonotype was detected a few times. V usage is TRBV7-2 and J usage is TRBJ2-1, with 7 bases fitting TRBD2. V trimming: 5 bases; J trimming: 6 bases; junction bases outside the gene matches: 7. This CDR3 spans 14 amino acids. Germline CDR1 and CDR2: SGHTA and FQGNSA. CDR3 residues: CASSPGTITNEQFF. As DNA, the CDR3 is TGTGCCAGCAGCCCCGGGACTATAACCAATGAGCAGTTCTTC.

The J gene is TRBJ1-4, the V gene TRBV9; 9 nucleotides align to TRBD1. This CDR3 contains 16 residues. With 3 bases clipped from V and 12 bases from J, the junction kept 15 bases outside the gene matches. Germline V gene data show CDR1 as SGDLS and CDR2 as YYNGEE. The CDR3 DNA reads TGTGCCAGCAGCGGCGCCTTGACAGGGGGGCCGGGGGAACTGTTTTTT. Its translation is CASSGALTGGPGELFF.

As DNA, the CDR3 is TGTGCCAGCAGCCACCCTGGGGGGGCTAATGAAAAACTGTTTTTT. Translated: CASSHPGGANEKLFF. The chain uses TRBV4-2 and TRBJ1-4; D may be TRBD1 (5 bases). V lost 3 bases to trimming and J lost 3 bases, with 11 bases between them. This CDR3 contains 15 residues. Germline CDR1 reads LGHNA; CDR2 reads YNFKEQ.

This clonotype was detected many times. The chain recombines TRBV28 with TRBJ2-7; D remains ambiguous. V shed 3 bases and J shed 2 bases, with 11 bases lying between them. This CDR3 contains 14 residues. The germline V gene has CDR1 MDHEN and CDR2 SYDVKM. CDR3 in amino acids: CASSFLHRTYEQYF. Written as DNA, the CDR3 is TGTGCCAGCAGTTTTTTACACCGAACCTACGAGCAGTACTTC.

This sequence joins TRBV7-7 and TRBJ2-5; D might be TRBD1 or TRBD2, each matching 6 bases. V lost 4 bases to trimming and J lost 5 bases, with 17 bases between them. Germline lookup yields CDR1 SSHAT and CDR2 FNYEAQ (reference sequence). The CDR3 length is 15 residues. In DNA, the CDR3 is TGTGCCAGCAGCTGGGGGCCGGAAGCGGGTGAGACCCAGTACTTC. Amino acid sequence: CASSWGPEAGETQYF. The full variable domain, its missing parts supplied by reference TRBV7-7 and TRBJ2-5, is GAGVSQSPRYKVTKRGQDVTLRCDPISSHATLYWYQQALGQGPEFLTYFNYEAQPDKSGLPSDRFSAERPEGSISTLTIQRTEQRDSAMYRCASSWGPEAGETQYFGPGTRLLVL.

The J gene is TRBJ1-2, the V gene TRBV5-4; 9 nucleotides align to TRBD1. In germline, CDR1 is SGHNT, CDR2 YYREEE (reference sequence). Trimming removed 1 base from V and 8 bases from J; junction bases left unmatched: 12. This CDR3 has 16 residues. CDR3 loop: CASSLLKGTGTAGYTF. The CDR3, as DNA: TGTGCCAGCAGCTTGCTTAAAGGGACAGGGACCGCGGGCTACACCTTC.

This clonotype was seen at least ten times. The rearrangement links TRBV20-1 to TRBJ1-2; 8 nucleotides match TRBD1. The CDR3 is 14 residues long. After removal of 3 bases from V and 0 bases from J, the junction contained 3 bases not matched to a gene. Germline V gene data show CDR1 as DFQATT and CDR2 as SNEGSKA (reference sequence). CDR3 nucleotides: TGCAGTGCTAGTTCGGACAGGGCTAACTATGGCTACACCTTC. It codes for CSASSDRANYGYTF.

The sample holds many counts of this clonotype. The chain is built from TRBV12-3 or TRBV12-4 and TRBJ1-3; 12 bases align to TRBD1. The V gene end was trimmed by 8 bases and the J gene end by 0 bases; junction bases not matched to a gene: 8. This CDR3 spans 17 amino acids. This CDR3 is CASGLGTGGSSGNTIYF. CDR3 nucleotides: TGTGCCAGCGGCCTGGGGACAGGGGGCAGCTCTGGAAACACCATATATTTT.

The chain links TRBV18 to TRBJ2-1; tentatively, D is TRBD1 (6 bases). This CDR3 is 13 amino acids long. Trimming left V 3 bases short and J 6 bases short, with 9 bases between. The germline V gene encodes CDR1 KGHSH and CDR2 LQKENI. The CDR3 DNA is TGTGCCAGCTCACCTGGGGGCGCCAATGAGCAGTTCTTC. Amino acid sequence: CASSPGGANEQFF.

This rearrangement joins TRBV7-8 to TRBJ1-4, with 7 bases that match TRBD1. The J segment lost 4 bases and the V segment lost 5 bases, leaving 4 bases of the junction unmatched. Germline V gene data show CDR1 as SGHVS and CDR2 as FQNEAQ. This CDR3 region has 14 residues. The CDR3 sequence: CASSKTGSNEKLFF. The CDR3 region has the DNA TGTGCCAGCAGCAAGACAGGGAGTAATGAAAAACTGTTTTTT. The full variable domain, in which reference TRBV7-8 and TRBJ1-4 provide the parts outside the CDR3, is GAGVSQSPRYKVAKRGQDVALRCDPISGHVSLFWYQQALGQGPEFLTYFQNEAQLDKSGLPSDRFFAERPEGSVSTLKIQRTQQEDSAVYLCASSKTGSNEKLFFGSGTQLSVL.

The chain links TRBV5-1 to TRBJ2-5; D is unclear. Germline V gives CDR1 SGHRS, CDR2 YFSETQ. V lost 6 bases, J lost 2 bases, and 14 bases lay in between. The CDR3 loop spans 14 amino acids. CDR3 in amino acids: CASKTLFAQETQYF. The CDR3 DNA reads TGCGCCAGCAAGACTTTATTTGCTCAAGAGACCCAGTACTTC. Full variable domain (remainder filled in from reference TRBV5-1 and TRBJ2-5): KAGVTQTPRYLIKTRGQQVTLSCSPISGHRSVSWYQQTPGQGLQFLFEYFSETQRNKGNFPGRFSGRQFSNSRSEMNVSTLELGDSALYLCASKTLFAQETQYFGPGTRLLVL.

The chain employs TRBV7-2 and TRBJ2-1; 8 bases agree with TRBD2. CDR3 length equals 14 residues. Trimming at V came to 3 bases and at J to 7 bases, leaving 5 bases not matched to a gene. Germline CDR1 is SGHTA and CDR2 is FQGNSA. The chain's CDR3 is CASSLRTSRNEQFF. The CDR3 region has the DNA TGTGCCAGCAGCTTGAGGACTAGCAGGAATGAGCAGTTCTTC.